The next 18 T cell receptor beta chains were all read from a single sample in a study of CXCR3-negative and CXCR3-positive naive CD8 T cells. Carrying UMI labels, the TRB cDNA libraries were prepared through 5' RACE. TCRdb re-called the 5' RACE reads and gives one entry per CDR3 protein, without DNA. Its clone listing holds some 60,000 distinct CDR3 sequences. The antigens for these receptors are not known. The study's findings and limits: For CXCR3-positive naive cells, TRB CDR3s were more hydrophobic than those of CXCR3-negative naive cells.

Sequencing used naive CXCR3+ CD8+ T cells from blood. Subset in this sample: CD45RO-CCR7+CD27+CD95- naive CD8+ T cells expressing CXCR3 (TNR3+). All receptors come from a human donor in good health. Some clones in this sample may be carry-over from other donors' samples.

The genes are TRBV29-1 and TRBJ2-7; TCRdb calls TRBD1, which cannot be checked without DNA. Germline lookup yields CDR1 SQVTM and CDR2 ANQGSEA. CDR3 length: 13 residues. The CDR3 protein is CSVGGGSSYEQYF.

The chain couples TRBV28 to TRBJ2-5; absent DNA, TCRdb's TRBD1 call cannot be checked. The CDR3 totals 14 residues. Germline V gene sequence: CDR1 MDHEN, CDR2 SYDVKM. The CDR3 is CASSLQGAQETQYF.

J is TRBJ2-7 and V is TRBV14. The CDR3 totals 14 residues. Germline lookup yields CDR1 SGHDN and CDR2 FVKESK. Here the CDR3 reads CASSQAEPTYEQYF.

The genes are TRBV29-1 and TRBJ2-2; TCRdb proposes TRBD1, but this gene call is untestable without DNA. The CDR3 loop spans 15 amino acids. Germline assignment: CDR1 SQVTM and CDR2 ANQGSEA. CDR3 loop: CSALIQGGLTGELFF.

V usage is TRBV9 and J usage is TRBJ1-1; TCRdb lists TRBD1, though no DNA is available to test this call. CDR1 SGDLS and CDR2 YYNGEE come from the germline V gene. CDR3 size: 13 residues. The CDR3 sequence: CASSATGYTEAFF.

The rearrangement uses TRBV11-2 and TRBJ1-1; there is no DNA to check the TCRdb D call of TRBD1. Germline V gene lookup returns CDR1 SGHAT and CDR2 FQNNGV. This CDR3 is built from 14 residues. CDR3 amino acids: CASRTGGWNTEAFF.

The chain links TRBV6-5 to TRBJ2-7; no DNA is available, so the TRBD2 call from TCRdb remains unchecked. The germline V gene encodes CDR1 MNHEY and CDR2 SVGAGI. CDR3 length equals 12 residues. The CDR3 sequence: CASSFGGGEQYF.

The chain combines TRBV5-1 with TRBJ1-1; TCRdb lists TRBD1, though no DNA is available to test this call. The CDR3 length is 14 residues. The germline gives CDR1 SGHRS, CDR2 YFSETQ. This CDR3 reads CASSLGGGITEAFF.

This chain links TRBV5-6 with TRBJ2-1; TCRdb selects TRBD1, and the lack of DNA leaves this call unchecked. There are 15 residues in the CDR3. From germline, CDR1 is SGHDT and CDR2 YYEEEE. The CDR3 sequence is CASSSPDRPYNEQFF.

The J gene is TRBJ2-2, the V gene TRBV29-1; with no DNA, the TCRdb D assignment of TRBD2 cannot be verified. The CDR3 totals 15 residues. Germline-derived CDR1 and CDR2 are SQVTM and ANQGSEA. CDR3 sequence: CSVKLAVANTGELFF.

The chain recombines TRBV28 with TRBJ2-7; no DNA is available, so the TRBD1 call from TCRdb remains unchecked. The germline CDR1 and CDR2 sequences are MDHEN and SYDVKM. The CDR3 is 15 residues long. This CDR3 is CASSLSGGIGDEQYF.

The chain employs TRBV29-1 and TRBJ2-4; TCRdb selects TRBD1, and the lack of DNA leaves this call unchecked. CDR3 length: 14 residues. The germline gives CDR1 SQVTM, CDR2 ANQGSEA. The CDR3 reads CSVATGVSKNIQYF.

This rearrangement joins TRBV4-1 to TRBJ2-5; TCRdb picks TRBD2, but there is no DNA to check that call. The CDR3 covers 15 residues. CDR1 is MGHRA and CDR2 is YSYEKL in the germline V gene. The CDR3: CASSQGTEYQETQYF.

J is TRBJ1-1 and V is TRBV9. The CDR3 runs to 13 residues. The V gene's germline CDR1 is SGDLS and CDR2 YYNGEE. CDR3: CASSPDKNTEAFF.

The V and J genes are TRBV29-1 and TRBJ2-7; TCRdb picks TRBD2, but there is no DNA to check that call. CDR1 SQVTM and CDR2 ANQGSEA come from the germline V gene. The CDR3 is made up of 13 amino acids. This CDR3 is CSVRWAHAYEQYF.

V is TRBV29-1 and J is TRBJ2-2. CDR1 SQVTM and CDR2 ANQGSEA come from the germline V gene. The CDR3 has 14 amino acids. This CDR3 is CSVENLQGSGELFF.

V gene TRBV4-3 combines with J gene TRBJ1-4; without DNA, the TCRdb call of TRBD1 cannot be checked. CDR1 is LGHNA, CDR2 YSLEER, per germline. This CDR3 comprises 16 residues. The CDR3 loop reads CASSQTPGADNEKLFF.

The J gene is TRBJ1-2, the V gene TRBV28; TCRdb lists TRBD1, though no DNA is available to test this call. Germline CDR1 and CDR2: MDHEN and SYDVKM. CDR3 length: 12 amino acids. CDR3 region: CASLRGHYGYTF.